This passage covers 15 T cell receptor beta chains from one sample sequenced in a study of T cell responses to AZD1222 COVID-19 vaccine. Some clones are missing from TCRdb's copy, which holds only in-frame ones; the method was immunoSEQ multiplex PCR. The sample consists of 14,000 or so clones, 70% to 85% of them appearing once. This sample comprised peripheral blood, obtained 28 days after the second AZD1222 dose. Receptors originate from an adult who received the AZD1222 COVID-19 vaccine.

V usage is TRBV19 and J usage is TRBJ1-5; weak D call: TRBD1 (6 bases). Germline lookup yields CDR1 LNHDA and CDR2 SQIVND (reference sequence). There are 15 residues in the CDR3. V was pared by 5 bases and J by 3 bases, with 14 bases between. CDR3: CASSLQGQDNQPQHF. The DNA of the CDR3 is TGTGCCAGTAGTCTCCAGGGACAAGACAATCAGCCCCAGCATTTT.

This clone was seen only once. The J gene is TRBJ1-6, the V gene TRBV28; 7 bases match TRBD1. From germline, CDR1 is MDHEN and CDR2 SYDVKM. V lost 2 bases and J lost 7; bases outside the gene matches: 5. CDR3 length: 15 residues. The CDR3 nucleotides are TGTGCCAGCAGTTTAACTGACAGGGAGAATTCACCCCTCCACTTT. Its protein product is CASSLTDRENSPLHF.

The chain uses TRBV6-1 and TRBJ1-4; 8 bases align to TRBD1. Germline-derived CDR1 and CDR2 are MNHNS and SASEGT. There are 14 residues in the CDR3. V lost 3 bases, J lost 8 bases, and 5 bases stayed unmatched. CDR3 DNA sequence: TGTGCCAGCAGTGATAGACAGGGGAAGGAAAAACTGTTTTTT. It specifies CASSDRQGKEKLFF.

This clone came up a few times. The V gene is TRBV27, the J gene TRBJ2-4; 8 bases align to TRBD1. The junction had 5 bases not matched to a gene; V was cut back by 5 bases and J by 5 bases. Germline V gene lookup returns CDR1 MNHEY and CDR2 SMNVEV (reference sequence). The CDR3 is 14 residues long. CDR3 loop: CASSNGQGENIQYF. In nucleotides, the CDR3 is TGTGCCAGCAGTAATGGACAGGGAGAAAACATTCAGTACTTC.

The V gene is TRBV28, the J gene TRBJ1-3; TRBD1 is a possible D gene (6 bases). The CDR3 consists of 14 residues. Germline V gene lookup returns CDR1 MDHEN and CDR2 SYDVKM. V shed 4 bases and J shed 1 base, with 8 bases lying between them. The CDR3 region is CASSYGTSGNTIYF. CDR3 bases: TGTGCCAGCAGTTACGGGACATCTGGAAACACCATATATTTT.

The CDR3 here is CASSQDSNQPQHF. CDR3 DNA: TGTGCCAGCAGTCAGGATAGCAATCAGCCCCAGCATTTT. The gene calls are TRBV2 and TRBJ1-5; D is undetermined. Germline V gene data show CDR1 as SNHLY and CDR2 as FYNNEI. V was clipped by 5 bases and J by 0 bases, with 5 bases between them. The CDR3 sequence is 13 residues long.

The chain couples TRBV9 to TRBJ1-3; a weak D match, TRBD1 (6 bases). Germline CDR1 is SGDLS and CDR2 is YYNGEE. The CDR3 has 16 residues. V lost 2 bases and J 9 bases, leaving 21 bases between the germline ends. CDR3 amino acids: CASSVAPGHLRGTIYF. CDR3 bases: TGTGCCAGCAGCGTTGCCCCGGGACACCTAAGGGGCACCATATATTTT.

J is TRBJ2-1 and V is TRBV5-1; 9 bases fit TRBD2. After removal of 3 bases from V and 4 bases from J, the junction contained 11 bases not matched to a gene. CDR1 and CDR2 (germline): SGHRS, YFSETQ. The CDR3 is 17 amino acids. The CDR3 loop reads CASSSAPSGTVYNEQFF. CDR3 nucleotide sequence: TGCGCCAGCAGCTCGGCCCCTAGCGGGACAGTATACAATGAGCAGTTCTTC.

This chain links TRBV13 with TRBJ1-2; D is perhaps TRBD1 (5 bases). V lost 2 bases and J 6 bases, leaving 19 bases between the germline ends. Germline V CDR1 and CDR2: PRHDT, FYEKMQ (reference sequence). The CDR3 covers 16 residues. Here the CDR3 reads CASSLSESAGWNGYTF. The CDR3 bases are TGTGCCAGCAGCTTATCTGAAAGTGCAGGGTGGAATGGCTACACCTTC. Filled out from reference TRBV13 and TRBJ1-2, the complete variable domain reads AAGVIQSPRHLIKEKRETATLKCYPIPRHDTVYWYQQGPGQDPQFLISFYEKMQSDKGSIPDRFSAQQFSDYHSELNMSSLELGDSALYFCASSLSESAGWNGYTFGSGTRLTVV.

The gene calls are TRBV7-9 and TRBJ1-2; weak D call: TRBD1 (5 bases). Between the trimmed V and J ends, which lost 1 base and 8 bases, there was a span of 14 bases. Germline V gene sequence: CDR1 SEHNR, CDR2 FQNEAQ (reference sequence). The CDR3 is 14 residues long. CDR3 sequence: CASSLDSRRDGYTF. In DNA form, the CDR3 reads TGTGCCAGCAGCTTAGACTCGAGGAGGGACGGCTACACCTTC.

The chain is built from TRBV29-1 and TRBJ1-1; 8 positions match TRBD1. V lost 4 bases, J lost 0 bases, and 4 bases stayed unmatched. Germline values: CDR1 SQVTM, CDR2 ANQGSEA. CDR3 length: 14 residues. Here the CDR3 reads CSVARQGMNTEAFF. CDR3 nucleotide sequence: TGCAGCGTTGCTCGACAGGGGATGAACACTGAAGCTTTCTTT.

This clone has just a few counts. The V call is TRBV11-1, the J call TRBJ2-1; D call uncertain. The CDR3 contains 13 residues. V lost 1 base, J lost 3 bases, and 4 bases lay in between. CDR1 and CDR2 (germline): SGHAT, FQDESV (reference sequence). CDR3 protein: CASSLGSYNEQFF. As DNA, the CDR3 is TGTGCCAGCAGCTTAGGGAGCTACAATGAGCAGTTCTTC. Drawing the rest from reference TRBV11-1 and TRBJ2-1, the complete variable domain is EAEVAQSPRYKITEKSQAVAFWCDPISGHATLYWYRQILGQGPELLVQFQDESVVDDSQLPKDRFSAERLKGVDSTLKIQPAELGDSAMYLCASSLGSYNEQFFGPGTRLTVL.

CDR3 sequence (DNA): TGTGCCAGCAGCAAAGGGAGGACCAGAACGTGGACAGGCTTAAAGGCTAACTATGGCTACACCTTC. Translating gives CASSKGRTRTWTGLKANYGYTF. J is TRBJ1-2 and V is TRBV21-1; the table names TRBD1, a call not compared with the DNA. TRBV21-1 is labeled a pseudogene. The CDR3 is 22 residues long.

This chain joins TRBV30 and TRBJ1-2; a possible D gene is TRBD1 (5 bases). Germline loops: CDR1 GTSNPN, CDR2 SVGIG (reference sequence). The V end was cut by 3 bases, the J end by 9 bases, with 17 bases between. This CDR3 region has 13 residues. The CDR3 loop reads CAWRSQGVNSYTF. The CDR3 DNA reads TGTGCCTGGAGGAGTCAGGGAGTTAATAGCTACACCTTC.

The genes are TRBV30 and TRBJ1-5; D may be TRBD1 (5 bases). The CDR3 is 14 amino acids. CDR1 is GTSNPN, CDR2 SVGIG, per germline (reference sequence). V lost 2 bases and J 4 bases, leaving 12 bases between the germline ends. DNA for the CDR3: TGTGCCTGGAGTCAACTGGGACGAAATCAGCCCCAGCATTTT. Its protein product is CAWSQLGRNQPQHF.